This is a list of T cell receptor beta chains from one sample in a study of quantifying T cell responses using KT2 cells. From the UMI-ligation and nested PCR reads, TCRdb called clonotypes with MiXCR, one entry per CDR3 protein. The table includes some 34,000 distinct CDR3 sequences, 10% detected once. The specimen sequenced was PBMCs spiked with cells of the T cell clone KT2. The receptors were sampled from a human donor. Each CDR3 is given with its conserved first and last residue. A D gene is named only where the DNA matches it firmly. For some rows the clone size is stated as once, few or many, or as a class when expanded; others skip it.

>TRBV3-1|TRBJ2-1|.|few
CASRRTDNEQFF
TGTGCCAGCAGGCGGACAGACAATGAGCAGTTCTTC
>TRBV18|TRBJ1-2|.|many
CASSPHGRRGYTF
TGTGCCAGCTCACCACACGGACGCCGGGGCTACACCTTC
>TRBV6-2/TRBV6-3|TRBJ2-1|TRBD2|few
CASRTSGRYNEQFF
TGTGCCAGCAGAACTAGCGGGAGGTACAATGAGCAGTTCTTC
>TRBV20-1|TRBJ2-7|TRBD2|many
CSARDFASGSAESSEQYF
TGCAGTGCTAGAGATTTCGCTAGCGGGAGTGCAGAATCCTCCGAGCAGTACTTC
>TRBV7-8|TRBJ2-1|TRBD1|many
CASNPVGQSSYNEQFF
TGTGCCAGCAACCCGGTGGGACAGAGCTCCTACAATGAGCAGTTCTTC
>TRBV25-1|TRBJ2-3|.|few
CASDKGLAGEPDTQYF
TGTGCCAGCGATAAGGGGTTAGCCGGGGAGCCCGATACGCAGTATTTT
>TRBV3-1|TRBJ1-3|.|.
CASSQVISSGNTIYF
TGTGCCAGCAGCCAAGTTATCTCATCTGGAAACACCATATATTTT
>TRBV4-3|TRBJ1-2|.|large
CASSQELQGLYGYTF
TGCGCCAGCAGCCAAGAGCTGCAGGGGCTCTATGGCTACACCTTC
>TRBV5-1|TRBJ2-7|.|few
CASSLGPGPSYEQYF
TGCGCCAGCAGCTTGGGGCCAGGCCCTTCCTACGAGCAGTACTTC
>TRBV2|TRBJ1-5|.|medium-sized
CASRAVRGRYQPQHF
TGTGCCAGCAGGGCCGTGAGGGGTCGCTATCAGCCCCAGCATTTT
>TRBV5-1|TRBJ2-6|.|.
CASSFASLSSGANVLTF
TGCGCCAGCAGCTTTGCCAGCTTAAGCTCTGGGGCCAACGTCCTGACTTTC
>TRBV27|TRBJ1-3|.|many
CASSLHGSGNTIYF
TGTGCCAGCAGTTTGCATGGATCTGGAAACACCATATATTTT
>TRBV12-3/TRBV12-4|TRBJ2-1|.|.
CASSLRAGHEQFF
TGTGCCAGCAGTTTAAGAGCGGGCCATGAGCAGTTCTTC
>TRBV7-6|TRBJ2-3|TRBD2|many
CASSLRTSVGDTQYF
TGTGCCAGCAGCTTACGAACTAGCGTGGGAGATACGCAGTATTTT
>TRBV18|TRBJ2-3|.|.
CASSPLQGPTTDTQYF
TGTGCCAGCTCACCACTTCAGGGTCCAACCACAGATACGCAGTATTTT
>TRBV6-1|TRBJ2-7|.|.
CASSLTVGSYEQYF
TGTGCCAGCAGCCTGACAGTTGGTTCGTACGAGCAGTACTTC
>TRBV7-2|TRBJ1-2|TRBD1|.
CASSLAPGQGNYGYNF
TGTGCCAGCAGCTTAGCGCCGGGACAGGGGAACTATGGCTACAACTTC
>TRBV12-3/TRBV12-4|TRBJ2-3|.|few
CASSLERRFTDTQYF
TGTGCCAGCAGTTTGGAGCGCCGGTTCACAGATACGCAGTATTTT
>TRBV6-5|TRBJ2-7|TRBD1|many
CASSYRGRTYEQYF
TGTGCCAGCAGTTACAGGGGGCGAACCTACGAGCAGTACTTC
>TRBV11-1|TRBJ1-1|.|few
CASSLAQGNTEAFF
TGTGCCAGCAGCTTAGCGCAGGGGAACACTGAAGCTTTCTTT
>TRBV6-6|TRBJ1-1|.|.
CASSQDTEAFF
TGTGCCAGCAGCCAGGACACTGAAGCTTTCTTT
>TRBV20-1|TRBJ2-1|TRBD2|many
CSASQREAFF
TGCAGTGCTAGCCAGCGGGAGGCGTTCTTC
>TRBV4-1|TRBJ2-3|TRBD2|.
CASSQVVSGGTDTQYF
TGCGCCAGCAGCCAAGTGGTTAGCGGGGGGACAGATACGCAGTATTTT
>TRBV10-3|TRBJ2-1|TRBD1|many
CAISDSTTGGYEQFF
TGTGCCATCAGTGATTCAACGACAGGGGGATATGAGCAGTTCTTC
>TRBV7-8|TRBJ2-5|.|few
CASSLAYSNYRSQETQYF
TGTGCCAGCAGCTTAGCGTATAGTAACTACCGATCCCAAGAGACCCAGTACTTC
>TRBV10-3|TRBJ2-7|.|few
CAISGGGGEQYF
TGTGCCATCAGTGGAGGAGGGGGCGAGCAGTACTTC
>TRBV27|TRBJ2-1|.|many
CASSLSGAGEQFF
TGTGCCAGCAGTTTAAGCGGAGCGGGTGAGCAGTTCTTC
>TRBV12-3/TRBV12-4|TRBJ2-1|.|many
CASSDQRFGVNNEQFF
TGTGCCAGCAGCGACCAGAGGTTTGGCGTAAACAATGAGCAGTTCTTC
>TRBV6-1|TRBJ1-1|.|.
CASSGVNRLNTEAFF
TGTGCCAGCAGTGGGGTCAACAGGCTGAACACTGAAGCTTTCTTT
>TRBV6-1|TRBJ1-6|.|few
CASSASVVRTRGYSPLHF
TGTGCCAGCAGTGCCTCCGTTGTCCGGACGAGGGGTTATTCACCCCTCCACTTT
>TRBV18|TRBJ2-1|.|.
CASTPLQAKNEQFF
TGTGCCAGTACACCCTTGCAGGCTAAGAATGAGCAGTTCTTC
>TRBV23-1|TRBJ2-3|.|many
CASSRQLRRAQYF
TGCGCCAGCAGTCGCCAACTCCGGCGGGCGCAGTATTTT
>TRBV7-9|TRBJ2-5|.|.
CASSFEGYQETQYF
TGTGCCAGCAGCTTCGAGGGGTACCAAGAGACCCAGTACTTC
>TRBV10-3|TRBJ1-3|TRBD1|few
CAITSPSDRGGNTIYF
TGTGCCATCACCTCACCCTCGGACAGGGGCGGAAACACCATATATTTT
>TRBV7-9|TRBJ1-2|TRBD1|many
CASSSPGQGKYGYTF
TGTGCCAGCAGCTCTCCGGGACAGGGGAAGTATGGCTACACCTTC
>TRBV4-1|TRBJ1-1|.|many
CASSRGGMMNTEAFF
TGCGCCAGCAGCCGTGGCGGGATGATGAACACTGAAGCTTTCTTT
>TRBV3-1|TRBJ2-3|.|many
CASSQGRRRARTDTQYF
TGTGCCAGCAGCCAAGGGAGACGCCGCGCCCGCACAGATACGCAGTATTTT
>TRBV20-1|TRBJ2-5|.|.
CSAGSGFYRETQYF
TGCAGTGCCGGGTCGGGTTTTTATCGGGAGACCCAGTACTTC
>TRBV4-1|TRBJ1-1|.|medium-sized
CASSQVIGGGKNTEAFF
TGCGCCAGCAGCCAAGTTATAGGGGGAGGAAAGAACACTGAAGCTTTCTTT
>TRBV12-3/TRBV12-4|TRBJ2-3|.|many
CASSALKEGDTQYF
TGTGCCAGCAGTGCCCTAAAAGAGGGGGATACGCAGTATTTT
>TRBV28|TRBJ2-1|TRBD1|few
CASSLLSGTGPYNEQFF
TGTGCCAGCAGTTTATTATCCGGGACAGGGCCCTACAATGAGCAGTTCTTC
>TRBV20-1|TRBJ2-4|TRBD1|many
CSALRGYGNIQYF
TGCAGTGCTCTCAGGGGGTATGGAAACATTCAGTACTTC
>TRBV5-1|TRBJ2-3|TRBD1|.
CASRDGTGSTDTQYF
TGCGCCAGCAGGGATGGGACAGGGTCCACAGATACGCAGTATTTT
>TRBV4-3|TRBJ2-6|.|many
CASSQEYSSGANVLTF
TGCGCCAGCAGCCAAGAGTACAGCTCTGGGGCCAACGTCCTGACTTTC
>TRBV7-3|TRBJ2-3|.|.
CASSLRGGGTDTQYF
TGTGCCAGCAGCTTAAGAGGGGGAGGCACAGATACGCAGTATTTT
>TRBV29-1|TRBJ1-2|.|many
CSVGGGGQNYGYTF
TGCAGCGTTGGGGGTGGGGGCCAGAACTATGGCTACACCTTC
>TRBV20-1|TRBJ2-3|TRBD2|many
CSASLAGADTQYF
TGCAGTGCTAGCCTAGCGGGAGCAGATACGCAGTATTTT
>TRBV10-3|TRBJ2-1|.|.
CAISRQPYNEQFF
TGTGCCATCAGTAGACAGCCTTACAATGAGCAGTTCTTC
>TRBV4-1|TRBJ1-2|.|many
CASSRLRGDNYGYTF
TGCGCCAGCAGCCGATTAAGAGGGGATAACTATGGCTACACCTTC
>TRBV12-3/TRBV12-4|TRBJ2-2|TRBD2|few
CASSLGLAGVETGELFF
TGTGCCAGCAGTTTGGGACTAGCGGGAGTGGAGACCGGGGAGCTGTTTTTT
>TRBV27|TRBJ2-3|.|many
CASSLSSISTDTQYF
TGTGCCAGCAGTTTATCTAGTATTAGCACAGATACGCAGTATTTT
>TRBV2|TRBJ2-5|TRBD2|few
CATDGLAAQETQYF
TGTGCCACGGACGGACTAGCGGCCCAAGAGACCCAGTACTTC
>TRBV21-1|TRBJ2-7|.|once
CASSPPPGAYEQYF
TGTGCCAGCAGCCCTCCACCGGGCGCCTACGAGCAGTACTTC
>TRBV5-6|TRBJ2-3|.|few
CASSLRLADTQYF
TGTGCCAGCAGCTTGAGACTCGCGGATACGCAGTATTTT
>TRBV2|TRBJ2-2|.|many
CASSERGAQNTGELFF
TGTGCCAGCAGTGAAAGGGGGGCCCAGAACACCGGGGAGCTGTTTTTT